The next 7 T cell receptor beta chains were all read from a single sample in a study of shared clonotypes between healthy human individuals. Measured with immunoSEQ multiplex PCR; TCRdb has only the in-frame clones, and not every one. The table lists approximately 530,000 clones, around 95% of them singletons. The sequenced sample consisted of naive CD4+ T cells sorted from blood. Subset specified: CD45RA+ positively selected. The receptor source for this set is a woman in her twenties or thirties in good health.

The chain carries TRBV6-6 and TRBJ2-5, with 9 bases fitting TRBD1. Germline loops: CDR1 MNHNY, CDR2 SVGAGI (reference sequence). J was trimmed by 1 base and V by 7 bases; bases with no gene match: 7. The CDR3 is 15 residues long. DNA of the CDR3: TGTGCCAGCACTGGGACAGGGACAACCCAAGAGACCCAGTACTTC. Translated, it gives CASTGTGTTQETQYF.

In its sample, this clone was seen once. The rearrangement joins TRBV5-1 to TRBJ1-5; a possible D gene is TRBD1 (6 bases). CDR1 is SGHRS and CDR2 is YFSETQ in the germline V gene. Trimming removed 4 bases from V and 1 base from J, with 12 bases in between. The CDR3 sequence is 15 residues long. CDR3 amino acids: CASSPGTSSNQPQHF. The DNA of the CDR3 is TGCGCCAGCAGCCCCGGGACATCGAGCAATCAGCCCCAGCATTTT.

This clone was observed a single time. The chain couples TRBV25-1 to TRBJ2-3; D is possibly TRBD2 (6 bases). Deletions cut 3 bases from V and 2 bases from J, with 15 bases between. CDR1 is MGHDK, CDR2 SYGVNS, per germline. The CDR3 has 16 amino acids. The CDR3 bases are TGTGCCAGCAGTGAGGGCATGGACTACTACACAGATACGCAGTATTTT. Amino acids: CASSEGMDYYTDTQYF.

The chain combines TRBV9 with TRBJ2-2; either TRBD1 or TRBD2 may fit D (5 bases each). The CDR3 runs 16 residues. Per germline, CDR1 SGDLS and CDR2 YYNGEE. Trimming took off 0 bases at V and 6 bases at J, with 15 bases between the two ends. The CDR3 loop is CASSVGGKEWAGELFF. The CDR3 DNA sequence: TGTGCCAGCAGCGTAGGGGGGAAGGAGTGGGCCGGGGAGCTGTTTTTT.

The chain combines TRBV4-1 with TRBJ1-5; no clear D. The CDR3 is 15 residues long. The ends were cut back, 4 bases at V and 7 bases at J, with 17 bases in the middle. CDR1 and CDR2 from the germline V gene are MGHRA and YSYEKL. The CDR3 coding sequence is TGCGCCAGCAGCCTCGGTACGCCTCAGGAGCAGCCCCAGCATTTT. It yields the protein CASSLGTPQEQPQHF.

The rearrangement links TRBV29-1 to TRBJ2-7, with 9 bases aligning to TRBD1. The CDR3 is 14 residues long. The germline CDR1 and CDR2 sequences are SQVTM and ANQGSEA. Trimming took 6 bases from V and 4 from J; bases not matched to a gene: 10. CDR3 sequence: CSVKGQGSQYEQYF. In DNA, the CDR3 is TGCAGCGTGAAGGGACAGGGTTCGCAATACGAGCAGTACTTC.

The chain employs TRBV10-1 and TRBJ2-3, with TRBD1 identical over 8 bases. V gave up 5 bases and J gave up 6 bases; unmatched junction bases: 7. Germline V CDR1 and CDR2: WNHNN, SYGVQD (reference sequence). The CDR3 totals 14 residues. As DNA, the CDR3 is TGCGCCAGCAGTACTGACAGGGGAGTTGATACGCAGTATTTT. Translating it yields CASSTDRGVDTQYF.